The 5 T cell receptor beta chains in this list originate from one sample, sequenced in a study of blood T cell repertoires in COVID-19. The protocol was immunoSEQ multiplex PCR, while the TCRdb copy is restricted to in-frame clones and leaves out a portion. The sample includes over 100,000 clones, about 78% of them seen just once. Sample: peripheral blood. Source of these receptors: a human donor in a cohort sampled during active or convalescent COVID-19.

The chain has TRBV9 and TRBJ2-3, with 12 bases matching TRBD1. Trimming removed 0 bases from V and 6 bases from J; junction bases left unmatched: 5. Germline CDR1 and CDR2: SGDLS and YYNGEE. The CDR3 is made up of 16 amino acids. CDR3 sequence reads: CASSVVGQGATDTQYF. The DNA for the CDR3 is TGTGCCAGCAGCGTAGTGGGACAGGGGGCAACCGATACGCAGTATTTT.

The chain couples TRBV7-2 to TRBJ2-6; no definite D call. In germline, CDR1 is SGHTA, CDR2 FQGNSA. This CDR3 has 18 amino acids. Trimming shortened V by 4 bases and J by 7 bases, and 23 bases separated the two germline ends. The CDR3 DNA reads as TGTGCCAGCAGCTCACCGGCAGGTTGGATTTCTGATGCCAACGTCCTGACTTTC. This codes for CASSSPAGWISDANVLTF.

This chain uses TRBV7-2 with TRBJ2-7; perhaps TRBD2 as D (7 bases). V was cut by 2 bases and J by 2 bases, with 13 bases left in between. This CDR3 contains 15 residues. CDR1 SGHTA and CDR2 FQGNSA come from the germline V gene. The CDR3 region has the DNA TGTGCCAGCAGCTTATGGCGGGGGCGCGCCTACGAGCAGTACTTC. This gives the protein CASSLWRGRAYEQYF. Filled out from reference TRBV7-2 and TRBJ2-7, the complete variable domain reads GAGVSQSPSNKVTEKGKDVELRCDPISGHTALYWYRQSLGQGLEFLIYFQGNSAPDKSGLPSDRFSAERTGGSVSTLTIQRTQQEDSAVYLCASSLWRGRAYEQYFGPGTRLTVT.

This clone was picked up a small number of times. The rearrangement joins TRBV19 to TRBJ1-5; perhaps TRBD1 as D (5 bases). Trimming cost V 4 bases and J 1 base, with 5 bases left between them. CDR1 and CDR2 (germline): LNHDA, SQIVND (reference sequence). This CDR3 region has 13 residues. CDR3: CASSRGSNQPQHF. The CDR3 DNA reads TGTGCCAGTAGTAGGGGCAGCAATCAGCCCCAGCATTTT.

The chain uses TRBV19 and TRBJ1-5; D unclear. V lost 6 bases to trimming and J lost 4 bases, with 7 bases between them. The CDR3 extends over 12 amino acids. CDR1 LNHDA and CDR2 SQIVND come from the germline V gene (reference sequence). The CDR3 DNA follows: TGTGCCAGTAGGACGGGGAATCAGCCCCAGCATTTT. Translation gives CASRTGNQPQHF.